The clone carrying this TCR beta chain was seen more than once but under ten times. Its antigen is not identified. This specimen belongs to a study of T cell repertoires in cytomegalovirus infection. MiXCR, run by TCRdb on the reads, gives a single entry per CDR3 protein. The table shows around 200,000 distinct CDR3 sequences, with less than 50% occurring only once. The germline CDR1 and CDR2 sequences are MNHNS and SASEGT. The CDR3 has 14 amino acids. Trimming at V came to 3 bases and at J to 6 bases, leaving 5 bases not matched to a gene. The receptor was isolated from a human donor in good health (CMV status not recorded). Some clones in this sample may be carry-over from other donors' samples. This material consisted of CD8+ T cells from cultured PBMCs, taken from culture after CMV antigen stimulation. The V and J genes are TRBV6-1 and TRBJ2-1; 7 nucleotides align to TRBD2. CDR3 amino acids: CASSESGIGNEQFF. The CDR3 DNA sequence: TGTGCCAGCAGTGAGAGCGGGATAGGCAATGAGCAGTTCTTC.